The present T cell receptor beta chain was sequenced within a study of blood T cell repertoires in COVID-19. Background on the study: T cells, B-cell-depleted T cells, or PBMCs provided the cDNA or gDNA that served as material.

In the authors' methods: Counts of nucleated cells, estimated from reference gene primer amplification, were obtained. The repertoire was sequenced with immunoSEQ multiplex PCR; TCRdb's copy has only in-frame clones and lacks some. The D gene and trimming were derived from the DNA, and the V and J assignments and clone size from that table. The sample lists 200,000 to 250,000 clones; roughly four fifths were seen once. All recovered Cohort 3 donors got two negative PCRs, got clearance, or saw symptom resolution. This CDR3 is built from 14 residues. J gave up 8 bases and V 4 bases, and 5 bases lay outside the gene matches. Germline assignment: CDR1 SGHDT and CDR2 YYEEEE.

The rearrangement joins TRBV5-6 to TRBJ1-6; 8 positions agree with TRBD1. The sequence was obtained from a man in his forties who had recovered from COVID-19. The sequenced sample was PBMCs or T cells enriched from blood (not recorded which). CDR3 sequence (DNA): TGTGCCAGCAGCACCGGACAGGGACATTCACCCCTCCACTTT. It yields the protein CASSTGQGHSPLHF.